This is a list of T cell receptor beta chains from one sample in a study of T cell responses to AZD1222 COVID-19 vaccine. Measured with immunoSEQ multiplex PCR; TCRdb has only the in-frame clones, and not every one. Of 60,000 to 80,000 clones detected, around 80% appear once; the ten largest clones hold 47%. The sequences come from peripheral blood, collected 28 days after the second AZD1222 dose. The receptors shown here come from an adult who received the AZD1222 COVID-19 vaccine. Each CDR3 is given with its conserved first and last residue. Clone size is shown for a subset of rows, as once, few, many or a class of expanded clone.

abundance	v_gene	CDR3aa
NA	TRBV9	CASSVGRGHQPQHF
few	TRBV11-2	CASSASRGLANEKLFF
NA	TRBV5-1	CASRLTSGGYTDTQYF
NA	TRBV30	CAWRGPGTGNTIYF
once	TRBV6-5	CASSYSGGGASDTQYF
NA	TRBV12-3/TRBV12-4	CASRSDTGELFF
NA	TRBV7-2	CASSFRGGSPLHF
NA	TRBV9	CASSALMGGSTEAFF
NA	TRBV11-1	CASSPYRGAAYEQYF
NA	TRBV6-5	CASSPRSYEQYF
NA	TRBV18	CASSPNRVTDTQYF
NA	TRBV5-1	CASSLSTGGNTEAFF
NA	TRBV7-9	CASSFLATGGTTGELFF
NA	TRBV3-1/TRBV3-2	CASSASGAGYEQYF
NA	TRBV3-1/TRBV3-2	CASSQRQGSRDTQYF
NA	TRBV7-2	CASSLVRVDTQYF
once	TRBV30	CAWSGGANSPLHF
NA	TRBV5-1	CASSLGQGRQETQYF
NA	TRBV5-1	CASSLPLDRGSTRSSYNEQFF
NA	TRBV6-5	CASSSAASGKNIQYF
NA	TRBV7-8	CASSLDGTEAFF
NA	TRBV4-2	CASSHPATGSEQYF
NA	TRBV14	CASSQDLWGARQETQYF
NA	TRBV6-5	CATCRSGGADTQYF
NA	TRBV29-1	CSVGWGDRTSVGQYF
NA	TRBV27	CASSFWGKNSPLHF
NA	TRBV19	CASNAKGYNEQFF